This is a list of T cell receptor beta chains from one sample in a study of shared clonotypes between healthy human individuals. The table came from immunoSEQ multiplex PCR; TCRdb's copy has only in-frame clones and leaves some out. In the table there are around 340,000 clones, roughly 80% of which are singletons. The specimen sequenced was memory CD4+ T cells sorted from blood. The receptors derive from a man aged 25 to 40 in good health. Both conserved end residues are part of each CDR3. The D gene is left open where the match is weak. Size is omitted from some rows. Given values are once, few, many or a class for expanded clones.

TRBV18	-	-	TRBJ1-4	TGTGCCAGCTCACCATTGGGGGGCCGACACGCAACTAATGAAAAACTGTTTTTT	CASSPLGGRHATNEKLFF
TRBV28	-	TRBD1	TRBJ1-1	TGTGCCAGCAGTCCATCCGGGACAGTGAACACTGAAGCTTTCTTT	CASSPSGTVNTEAFF
TRBV19	-	-	TRBJ1-4	TGTGCCAGTAGTGTACAGACAACTAATGAAAAACTGTTTTTT	CASSVQTTNEKLFF
TRBV5-4	once	-	TRBJ2-3	TGTGCCAGCAGCTTGGGCGGGCCCCGCACAGATACGCAGTATTTT	CASSLGGPRTDTQYF
TRBV6-5	few	TRBD1	TRBJ1-2	TGTGCCAGCAGTCCACAGGGGGGCCGAGAAGGCTACACCTTC	CASSPQGGREGYTF
TRBV5-1	-	TRBD2	TRBJ2-2	TGCGCCAGCAGCTTAGTTTTGCTAGCGGGAGCGAGAAACACCGGGGAGCTGTTTTTT	CASSLVLLAGARNTGELFF
TRBV2	-	TRBD2	TRBJ2-5	TGTGCCAGCAGGGAGACTAGCGGGAAAGAGACCCAGTACTTC	CASRETSGKETQYF
TRBV11-3	few	-	TRBJ1-1	TGTGCCAGCTCCCAAGCCTGGAACACTGAAGCTTTCTTT	CASSQAWNTEAFF
TRBV10-1	few	-	TRBJ2-7	TGCGCCAGCAGTAGGAGCAGCTACGAGCAGTACTTC	CASSRSSYEQYF
TRBV6-5	-	-	TRBJ1-5	TGTGCCAGCAGCGACAGGATCAATCAGCCCCAGCATTTT	CASSDRINQPQHF
TRBV20-1	-	-	TRBJ2-1	TGCAGTGCGTTGGGCAATGAGCAGTTCTTC	CSALGNEQFF
TRBV6-5	few	TRBD1	TRBJ2-7	TGTGCCAGCAGCTCGACAGGGTTTCGTCTCCAGTACTTC	CASSSTGFRLQYF
TRBV6-5	-	-	TRBJ2-3	TGTGCCAGCAGTTACATGGGGAGCACAGATACGCAGTATTTT	CASSYMGSTDTQYF
TRBV11-2	-	-	TRBJ1-4	TGTGCCAGCAGCCCAAGACCCTTTGAAAAACTGTTTTTT	CASSPRPFEKLFF
TRBV28	-	TRBD1	TRBJ1-2	TGTGCCAGCAGCAGGGACAGGTACGGCTACACCTTC	CASSRDRYGYTF
TRBV28	-	-	TRBJ1-4	TGTGCCAGCAGTTCCAACAATAGACGACTGTTTTTT	CASSSNNRRLFF
TRBV11-2	-	-	TRBJ2-7	TGTGCCAGCAGGCAACCCGGACAGAAAGCCTACGAGCAGTACTTC	CASRQPGQKAYEQYF
TRBV2	-	TRBD2	TRBJ2-7	TGTGCCAGCAGTCATAGGAGTAGCGGGAGAGGTAACGAGCAGTACTTC	CASSHRSSGRGNEQYF
TRBV7-8	few	-	TRBJ2-1	TGTGCCAGCAGCTTAGCTGGTCCCTCTAGCACGTCCTACAATGAGCAGTTCTTC	CASSLAGPSSTSYNEQFF
TRBV11-2	-	-	TRBJ2-1	TGTGCCAGCAGCCCCGTTCGCGGCAGCTCCTACAATGAGCAGTTCTTC	CASSPVRGSSYNEQFF
TRBV19	-	-	TRBJ2-4	TGTGCCAGTAGTAGGGCCGGGTCCAAAAACATTCAGTACTTC	CASSRAGSKNIQYF
TRBV19	-	-	TRBJ2-2	TGTGCCAGTGGTATGTCCTCCGCGGCTCCGAACACCGGGGAGCTGTTTTTT	CASGMSSAAPNTGELFF
TRBV2	few	-	TRBJ1-4	TGTGCCAGCAAGGAAAGATGGCAGGGTCGCGAAAAACTGTTTTTT	CASKERWQGREKLFF
TRBV10-3	-	-	TRBJ2-1	TGTGCCATCAGTGACCGATCGGGACGCCACAATGAGCAGTTCTTC	CAISDRSGRHNEQFF
TRBV11-2	-	TRBD2	TRBJ2-3	TGTGCCAGCAGCTCCTGTCGGACTAGCGGGAGATGCACAGATACGCAGTATTTT	CASSSCRTSGRCTDTQYF
TRBV27	-	TRBD2	TRBJ2-1	TGTGCCAGCAGGCGAGGACTAGCGGGAGGAGAGGATGAGCAGTTCTTC	CASRRGLAGGEDEQFF
TRBV28	once	-	TRBJ1-1	TGTGCCAGCGCCCTCCGCCCCCCACGATCGGCTTTCTTT	CASALRPPRSAFF
TRBV4-2	-	TRBD2	TRBJ2-5	TGTGCCAGCAGCCTGTCTAGCGGGAGGGAGCAAGAGACCCAGTACTTC	CASSLSSGREQETQYF
TRBV29-1	few	TRBD1	TRBJ2-4	TGCAGCGTTGAAGTGGAAGGGGGCAGCATTCAGTACTTC	CSVEVEGGSIQYF
TRBV5-1	-	-	TRBJ2-1	TGCGCCAGCAGCTTGAATGGTGGGGTTGAGCAGTTCTTC	CASSLNGGVEQFF
TRBV5-1	-	TRBD1	TRBJ2-2	TGCGCCAGCAGCCCTGGGACGGACAGGGTGGGCACCGGGGAGCTGTTTTTT	CASSPGTDRVGTGELFF
TRBV9	few	-	TRBJ2-3	TGTGCCAGCAGCCCAACCCCAAAGTGGCAATCGCAGTATTTT	CASSPTPKWQSQYF
TRBV5-6	-	TRBD2	TRBJ2-1	TGTGCCAGCAGCTTGGCCTTGGGACTAGCGGGAGGGCCTGAGCAGTTCTTC	CASSLALGLAGGPEQFF
TRBV5-1	-	TRBD1	TRBJ2-1	TGCGCCAGCAGCCTGACAGGGGGCAAAGACAATGAGCAGTTCTTC	CASSLTGGKDNEQFF
TRBV19	-	-	TRBJ2-3	TGTGCCAGTAGTATCAGCTACAGGGTTTCAGATACGCAGTATTTT	CASSISYRVSDTQYF
TRBV5-4	-	-	TRBJ2-3	TGTGCCAGCAGCGCCGATCGGCTCGCCACAGATACGCAGTATTTT	CASSADRLATDTQYF
TRBV7-9	few	-	TRBJ1-2	TGTGCCAGCAGCTTGTTCGACAGCTATGGCTACACCTTC	CASSLFDSYGYTF
TRBV5-5	-	-	TRBJ1-1	TGTGCCAGCAGCTTTTACTCTGAAGCTTTCTTT	CASSFYSEAFF
TRBV7-7	-	-	TRBJ2-5	TGTGCTAGCAGCTTAGGCGGACTGGTCTCCCGGGAGACCCAGTACTTC	CASSLGGLVSRETQYF
TRBV5-1	-	-	TRBJ2-5	TGCGCCAGCAGCTCGACCGGGGGTAGCGTCCAAGAGACCCAGTACTTC	CASSSTGGSVQETQYF
TRBV2	-	-	TRBJ1-1	TGTGCCAGCAGGGCCGGACAGAGCTCTCCTTCCGCTTTCTTT	CASRAGQSSPSAFF
TRBV5-1	-	TRBD2	TRBJ2-1	TGCGCCAGCAGCTTGGGGACTAGCGGGATCTTCCCCTACAATGAGCAGTTCTTC	CASSLGTSGIFPYNEQFF
TRBV6-5	-	TRBD2	TRBJ2-1	TGTGCCAGCAAAAGACTAGCGGTGTACAATGAGCAGTTCTTC	CASKRLAVYNEQFF
TRBV11-3	-	TRBD1	TRBJ1-1	TGTGCCAGCAGCCGACAGGGGGCAAATGAAGCTTTCTTT	CASSRQGANEAFF
TRBV6-1	once	TRBD1	TRBJ2-2	TGTGCCAGCAGCCGGGACAGGCTGGATTGGGAGCTGTTTTTT	CASSRDRLDWELFF
TRBV27	-	-	TRBJ1-4	TGTGCCAGCAGAGTTTTTGGGGGAGGGGGGTCTAATGAAAAACTGTTTTTT	CASRVFGGGGSNEKLFF
TRBV4-3	-	-	TRBJ2-2	TGCGCCAGCAGCTTTTTATCGTTGGGAGCGGGCGGGGAGCTGTTTTTT	CASSFLSLGAGGELFF
TRBV5-5	-	-	TRBJ1-4	TGTGCCAGCAGCTTGGAGAGGGTTAATGAAAAACTGTTTTTT	CASSLERVNEKLFF
TRBV14	-	-	TRBJ2-2	TGTGCCAGCAGCCAAGTTCTAAGCACCGGGGAGCTGTTTTTT	CASSQVLSTGELFF
TRBV4-3	-	-	TRBJ1-2	TGCGCCAGCAGCCAAGAGTTGGCAGGGAATGGCTACACCTTC	CASSQELAGNGYTF
TRBV29-1	-	TRBD1	TRBJ1-2	TGCAGCGGGCTGACAGGGTTAAATGGCTACACCTTC	CSGLTGLNGYTF
TRBV19	once	-	TRBJ2-6	TGTGCCAGTAGGCCCGGCCCCTCGAGGTCTGGGGCCAACGTCCTGACTTTC	CASRPGPSRSGANVLTF